These T cell receptor beta chains were read from a single sample in a study of response to subunit inactivated influenza vaccine. One entry per CDR3 protein results from TCRdb running MiXCR on the RT-PCR reads. The sample has hundreds of thousands of distinct CDR3 sequences; 25% are singletons. The sequences come from CD4+ T cells sorted from PBMCs, collected 4 to 6 days after vaccination. The source of these receptors is a man aged 45-65 years who received an inactivated influenza vaccine. Each CDR3 is given with its conserved first and last residue. D genes are given only for firm matches. Clone size is not always given. Where it is, it says once, few, many or a class for expanded clones.

>few|TRBV5-6|TRBD2|TRBJ2-1
TGTGCCAGCAGCCCCGAGCGGGAGGTAGGAAATGAGCAGTTCTTC
CASSPEREVGNEQFF
>few|TRBV20-1|TRBD1|TRBJ2-1
TGCAGTGCTAGAGATCGGCGACAGGGGGACTACAATGAGCAGTTCTTC
CSARDRRQGDYNEQFF
>few|TRBV7-9|NA|TRBJ2-7
TGTGCCAGCCGTCAGGGTCCCTCCTACGAGCAGTACTTC
CASRQGPSYEQYF
>few|TRBV5-1|TRBD1|TRBJ1-5
TGCGCCAGCAGCCAGGGGACAGGGGACAATCAGCCCCAGCATTTT
CASSQGTGDNQPQHF
>many|TRBV29-1|TRBD1|TRBJ2-6
TGCAGCGTAGCTACAGGGGGCAGTGGGGCCAACGTCCTGACTTTC
CSVATGGSGANVLTF
>NA|TRBV6-5|NA|TRBJ2-3
TGTGCCAGCAGTTTTGGGTCGGGAGGCACAGATACGCAGTATTTT
CASSFGSGGTDTQYF
>NA|TRBV5-5|NA|TRBJ2-5
TGTGCCAGCAGCTTCTGGGACCAAGAGACCCAGTACTTC
CASSFWDQETQYF
>NA|TRBV5-1|NA|TRBJ2-1
TGCGCCAGCAGCTTGGGCGATGGGGGGTACAATGAGCAGTTCTTC
CASSLGDGGYNEQFF
>few|TRBV5-6|NA|TRBJ1-3
TGTGCCAGCAGCGGGGGGCGTTCCTCTGGAAACACCATATATTTT
CASSGGRSSGNTIYF
>NA|TRBV10-3|TRBD2|TRBJ2-5
TGTGCCATCAGGGGTAGCGGGAGTACGGAGACCCAGTACTTC
CAIRGSGSTETQYF
>NA|TRBV6-1|TRBD1|TRBJ1-3
TGTGCCAGCAGAGTGACAGGGGTAGACTCTGGAAACACCATATATTTT
CASRVTGVDSGNTIYF
>NA|TRBV7-9|NA|TRBJ2-7
TGTGCCAGCAGCTTAGATTGGCAGAGGAACGAGCAGTACTTC
CASSLDWQRNEQYF
>NA|TRBV7-6|NA|TRBJ2-5
TGTGCCAGCAGCTACCGGGACGCTGGAAGCCAGTACTTC
CASSYRDAGSQYF
>NA|TRBV10-3|NA|TRBJ1-1
TGTGCCATCAGTGGAACCGACAGTAGAGGAGACACTGAAGCTTTCTTT
CAISGTDSRGDTEAFF
>NA|TRBV4-2|TRBD2|TRBJ2-2
TGTGCCAGCAGCAGGAGCGGGAGGGCCGGGGAGCTGTTTTTT
CASSRSGRAGELFF
>NA|TRBV10-3|NA|TRBJ2-5
TGTGCCATCAGTGAGAATCCCGGTGGCCTCCAAGAGACCCAGTACTTC
CAISENPGGLQETQYF
>NA|TRBV6-2/TRBV6-3|TRBD1|TRBJ1-4
TGTGCCAGCACCTCGGGCAGGGGGCCTGAAAAACTGTTTTTT
CASTSGRGPEKLFF
>NA|TRBV27|TRBD1|TRBJ2-3
TGTGCCACGTTGACAGGGGGAAGAGATACGCAGTATTTT
CATLTGGRDTQYF
>few|TRBV15|TRBD2|TRBJ2-5
TGTGCCACCAGCAGACTAGCGGGGTCCCAAGAGACCCAGTACTTC
CATSRLAGSQETQYF
>NA|TRBV6-5|NA|TRBJ1-2
TGTGCCAGCAGTTCCAACGGACGCGATGGCTACACCTTC
CASSSNGRDGYTF
>few|TRBV20-1|TRBD1|TRBJ2-7
TGCAGTGCTGGATTACAGGGGGAGCAGTACTTC
CSAGLQGEQYF
>NA|TRBV29-1|TRBD1|TRBJ1-2
TGCAGCGCCGCGCAGGGGGTTAACTATGGCTACACCTTC
CSAAQGVNYGYTF
>NA|TRBV6-5|NA|TRBJ1-2
TGTGCCAGCAGTTCATTCCGGGACCTCAGGGACTATGGCTACACCTTC
CASSSFRDLRDYGYTF
>few|TRBV4-2|NA|TRBJ2-5
TGTGCCAGCAGCCAAGCCAGCAGGGAGACCCAGTACTTC
CASSQASRETQYF
>few|TRBV2|NA|TRBJ1-2
TGTGCCAGCAGTGAAAGGCAGGGCGGCAATGGCTACACCTTC
CASSERQGGNGYTF
>NA|TRBV20-1|NA|TRBJ2-3
TGCAGTGCTTTTAGGCGGACTGGAAGCACAGATACGCAGTATTTT
CSAFRRTGSTDTQYF
>NA|TRBV4-1|NA|TRBJ2-3
TGCGCCAGCAGCCGAGCGGAGGTGGGTGATACGCAGTATTTT
CASSRAEVGDTQYF
>few|TRBV7-9|NA|TRBJ1-1
TGTGCCAGCAGCTTAGAGGCTCCGAACACTGAAGCTTTCTTT
CASSLEAPNTEAFF
>NA|TRBV12-3/TRBV12-4|TRBD2|TRBJ2-2
TGTGCCAGCAGTACGGGACTAGGCAGGGGGGAGCTGTTTTTT
CASSTGLGRGELFF
>NA|TRBV12-3/TRBV12-4|TRBD1|TRBJ1-1
TGTGCCAGCAGTTCCCGAGCAGGGGGCGTGAACACTGAAGCTTTCTTT
CASSSRAGGVNTEAFF
>NA|TRBV20-1|TRBD1|TRBJ2-7
TGCAGTGCTAGAGACCAGGGACAGGGGTGGAACGAGCAGTACTTC
CSARDQGQGWNEQYF
>NA|TRBV20-1|NA|TRBJ2-5
TGCAGTGCCTCATTACCGGAGACCCAGTACTTC
CSASLPETQYF
>NA|TRBV7-6|TRBD2|TRBJ2-7
TGTGCCAGCAGCAGACGACTAGCGGGAGCCTACGAGCAGTACTTC
CASSRRLAGAYEQYF
>NA|TRBV24-1|NA|TRBJ2-3
TGTGCCACCAGTGACCCAACCAGGGTTATGAGGACAGATACGCAGTATTTT
CATSDPTRVMRTDTQYF
>few|TRBV7-8|NA|TRBJ2-1
TGTGCCAGCAGCTCACTACGTCCTTCCTACAATGAGCAGTTCTTC
CASSSLRPSYNEQFF
>many|TRBV7-8|NA|TRBJ2-7
TGTGCCAGCAGCTTACAGGTATCCTACGAGCAGTACTTC
CASSLQVSYEQYF
>NA|TRBV11-2|TRBD1|TRBJ1-5
TGTGCCAGCAGCGCCGCCGGGACAGGGGGAAAGTCGAGCAATCAGCCCCAGCATTTT
CASSAAGTGGKSSNQPQHF
>NA|TRBV20-1|NA|TRBJ2-2
TGCAGTGCTAGAGACTTAGACAGTATCACCGGGGAGCTGTTTTTT
CSARDLDSITGELFF
>few|TRBV20-1|NA|TRBJ2-5
TGCAGTGCTCGCACTGCGGAGACCCAGTACTTC
CSARTAETQYF
>NA|TRBV20-1|NA|TRBJ1-1
TGCAGTGCTAGACGGGGGTCACAGAACACTGAAGCTTTCTTT
CSARRGSQNTEAFF
>NA|TRBV20-1|NA|TRBJ2-3
TGCAGTGCTCCCCAGGGGTTTACAGATACGCAGTATTTT
CSAPQGFTDTQYF
>NA|TRBV24-1|TRBD1|TRBJ2-2
TGTGCCACCAGTGACGTGGGACAGGGTGGCGGGGAGCTGTTTTTT
CATSDVGQGGGELFF
>NA|TRBV9|NA|TRBJ2-3
TGTGCCAGCAGCGTAGGGGTCGCGAGGGGCGCAGATACGCAGTATTTT
CASSVGVARGADTQYF
>few|TRBV12-3/TRBV12-4|NA|TRBJ1-5
TGTGCCAGCAGTCCCCGGGGAGTGAATCAGCCCCAGCATTTT
CASSPRGVNQPQHF
>NA|TRBV7-2|NA|TRBJ2-7
TGTGCCAGCAGCTTAGGCCCGGTCTACGAGCAGTACTTC
CASSLGPVYEQYF
>few|TRBV5-1|TRBD1|TRBJ1-2
TGCGCCAGCGGCCCGGACAGGGTCGACTATGGCTACACCTTC
CASGPDRVDYGYTF
>NA|TRBV6-5|NA|TRBJ2-5
TGTGCCAGCAGTTACTCAGGGACCCAGTACTTC
CASSYSGTQYF
>NA|TRBV4-1|TRBD1|TRBJ2-7
TGCGCCAGCAGCCAAGGGACAGGGGGCGGGGAGCAGTACTTC
CASSQGTGGGEQYF
>NA|TRBV5-1|TRBD1|TRBJ2-3
TGCGCCAGCAGCTCGGTGGACAGGGCCGGAGATACGCAGTATTTT
CASSSVDRAGDTQYF
>few|TRBV4-1|NA|TRBJ2-5
TGCGCCAGCAGCCAACCCCACGGGGTCGAGACCCAGTACTTC
CASSQPHGVETQYF
>few|TRBV19|NA|TRBJ2-2
TGTGCCAGTAGTACCCTCAGAGACACCGGGGAGCTGTTTTTT
CASSTLRDTGELFF
>NA|TRBV25-1|NA|TRBJ1-2
TGTGCCAGCAGTGCGACAGGTCTGGGCTATGGCTACACCTTC
CASSATGLGYGYTF
>once|TRBV5-1|TRBD2|TRBJ2-3
TGCGCCAGCAGCGAGAGCGGGGGCCGCACAGATACGCAGTATTTT
CASSESGGRTDTQYF
>NA|TRBV6-5|TRBD2|TRBJ2-1
TGTGCCAGCAGTTACTTAGACGGGAGGGCCTTTGAGCAGTTCTTC
CASSYLDGRAFEQFF
>few|TRBV18|NA|TRBJ1-2
TGTGCCAGCTCACCAAATGTTAGGGATGGCTACACCTTC
CASSPNVRDGYTF
>few|TRBV9|NA|TRBJ2-3
TGTGCCAGCAGCGTGGGGGAGGACAAGCCCATCCATTTT
CASSVGEDKPIHF